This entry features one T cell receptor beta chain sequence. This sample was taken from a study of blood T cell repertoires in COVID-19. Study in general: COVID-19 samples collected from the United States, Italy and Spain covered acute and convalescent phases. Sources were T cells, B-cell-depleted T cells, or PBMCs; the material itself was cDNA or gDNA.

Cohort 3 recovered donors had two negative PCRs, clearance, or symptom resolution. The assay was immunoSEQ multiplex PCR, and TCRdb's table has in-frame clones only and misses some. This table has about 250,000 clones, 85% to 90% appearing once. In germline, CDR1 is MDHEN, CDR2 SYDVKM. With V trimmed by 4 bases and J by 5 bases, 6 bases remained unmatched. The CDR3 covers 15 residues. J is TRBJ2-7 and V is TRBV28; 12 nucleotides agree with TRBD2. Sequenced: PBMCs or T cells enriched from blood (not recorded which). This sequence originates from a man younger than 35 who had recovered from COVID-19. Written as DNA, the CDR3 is TGTGCCAGCAGTTCCCGGACTAGCGGGGAGGACGAGCAGTACTTC. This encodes CASSSRTSGEDEQYF.